This TCR beta chain originates from a study of T cells after yellow fever vaccination. On this clonotype: Antigen unknown.

Study results and caveats: The secondary T-cell response peaked on day 5, not day 15, but was weaker. Post-booster repertoires contained most primary-vaccination clones again (96% CD4, 85% to 90% CD8). Researchers cautioned that FACS-sorted repertoires could harbor abundant clonotypes contaminating from the bulk population.

This CDR3 has 15 amino acids. Germline CDR1 is LNHNV and CDR2 is YYDKDF (reference sequence). V gave up 5 bases and J gave up 8 bases; unmatched junction bases: 13. Production of TCR cDNA was by 5'RACE template switching, which also added a universal primer site and UMIs. Using its own MiXCR run on the 5' RACE reads, TCRdb lists one record per CDR3 protein. Of about 430,000 distinct CDR3 sequences in the sample, under 20% were seen once. The chain joins TRBV15 to TRBJ1-1, with TRBD1 matching over 8 bases. The specimen was PBMCs, collected before the yellow fever booster vaccination. This clonotype originated in a man younger than 30 who received the YFV17D yellow fever vaccine. The chain's CDR3 is CATSGLGQDETEAFF. CDR3 nucleotides: TGTGCCACCAGCGGACTGGGACAGGACGAGACCGAAGCTTTCTTT.